This T cell receptor (beta chain) is drawn from a study of blood T cell repertoires in COVID-19. Sequenced by immunoSEQ multiplex PCR; TCRdb stores in-frame clones only, minus some. Counted here are tens of thousands of clones, around 76% occurring once; the ten biggest clones make up roughly half. J lost 4 bases, V lost 5 bases, and 7 bases had no gene match. Germline CDR1 reads SGHNT; CDR2 reads YENEEA. The CDR3 runs 14 residues. This TCR came from an elderly woman with acute or convalescent COVID-19. The sample was peripheral blood. The rearrangement joins TRBV11-3 to TRBJ1-1, with 7 bases that match TRBD1. The CDR3 loop is CASSNRGGGTEAFF. The DNA for the CDR3 is TGTGCCAGCAGCAACAGGGGTGGGGGCACTGAAGCTTTCTTT.